The entry below gives a single T cell receptor beta chain sequence along with its context. What it binds is unknown. This sample was included in a study of beta chain features in type 1 diabetes. Study in general: Healthy donors resembled patients in age, gender and cell yields. Examined across all samples were around 110 million sorted cells. Study-wide results and caveats: When Type 1 diabetes patients were examined, their TCRB CDR3s proved moderately but significantly shorter in all four CD4+ subsets. Lower insertion and higher deletion counts appeared at VDJ junctions in type 1 diabetes patients.

The sequenced template was cDNA made from the entire isolated RNA. Reads from naive, central memory and regulatory T cell samples averaged approximately 3.4 million. Profiling relied on immunoSEQ multiplex PCR, and the TCRdb table lists in-frame clones only, not all of them. The repertoire holds a few hundred thousand clones, approximately 15% seen once, with 0.015% to 0.02% in the top ten. Germline-derived CDR1 and CDR2 are DFQATT and SNEGSKA (reference sequence). V was clipped by 5 bases and J by 4 bases, with 9 bases between them. CDR3 size: 11 residues. The sample consisted of naive CD4+ T cells from blood. The TCR sequence derives from a man aged 25-45 years with type 1 diabetes. The chain recombines TRBV20-1 with TRBJ2-7; D unclear. CDR3 DNA sequence: TGCAGTGCTCGCAGTGATTACGAGCAGTACTTC. Amino acid sequence: CSARSDYEQYF.